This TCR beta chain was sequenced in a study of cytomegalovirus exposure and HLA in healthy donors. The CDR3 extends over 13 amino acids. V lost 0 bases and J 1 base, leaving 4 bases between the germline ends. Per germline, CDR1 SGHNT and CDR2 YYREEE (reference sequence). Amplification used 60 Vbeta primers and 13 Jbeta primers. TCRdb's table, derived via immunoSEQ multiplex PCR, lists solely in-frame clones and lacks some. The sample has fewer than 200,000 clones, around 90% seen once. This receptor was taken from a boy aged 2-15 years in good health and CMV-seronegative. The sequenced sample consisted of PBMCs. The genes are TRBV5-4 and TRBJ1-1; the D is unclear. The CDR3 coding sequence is TGTGCCAGCAGCTTGGAGCCGAACACTGAAGCTTTCTTT. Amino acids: CASSLEPNTEAFF.